What follows are 18 T cell receptor beta chains derived from one specimen sequenced in a study of blood T cell repertoires in COVID-19. This table comes from immunoSEQ multiplex PCR, and its TCRdb copy is limited to in-frame clones, with some not included. The table includes roughly 220,000 clones, around 82% detected once. The sequenced sample was peripheral blood. The receptors derive from a woman in her 70s with acute or convalescent COVID-19.

V is TRBV2 and J is TRBJ1-5; D is ambiguous. Germline CDR1 and CDR2: SNHLY and FYNNEI. V lost 4 bases and J 9 bases, leaving 16 bases between the germline ends. The CDR3 covers 14 residues. CDR3 sequence: CASSGGEGDGPQHF. The DNA for the CDR3 is TGTGCCAGCAGTGGCGGGGAGGGTGATGGGCCCCAGCATTTT.

This chain uses TRBV19 with TRBJ1-6; 9 bases map to TRBD1. V was pared by 1 base and J by 7 bases, with 8 bases of the junction left unmatched. CDR1 and CDR2 from the germline V gene are LNHDA and SQIVND (reference sequence). The CDR3 consists of 17 residues. Here the CDR3 reads CASSIGWTGVRNSPLHF. The CDR3 DNA sequence: TGTGCCAGTAGTATAGGATGGACAGGGGTCCGAAATTCACCCCTCCACTTT.

J is TRBJ1-5 and V is TRBV6-2 or TRBV6-3, with D perhaps TRBD1 (6 bases). The CDR3 has 13 amino acids. Trimming removed 2 bases from V and 8 bases from J, with 10 bases in between. The germline gives CDR1 MNHEY, CDR2 SVGEGT. CDR3 sequence: CASSYGGREPQHF. The CDR3 DNA sequence: TGTGCCAGCAGTTACGGGGGCAGGGAGCCCCAGCATTTT.

The rearrangement uses TRBV5-6 and TRBJ2-7, with 7 bases fitting TRBD2. From germline, CDR1 is SGHDT and CDR2 YYEEEE. This CDR3 is built from 14 residues. V trimming: 0 bases; J trimming: 2 bases; junction bases outside the gene matches: 2. CDR3 sequence: CASSLGGRAYEQYF. The DNA for the CDR3 is TGTGCCAGCAGCTTGGGTGGGAGGGCCTACGAGCAGTACTTC. Full variable domain (remainder filled in from reference TRBV5-6 and TRBJ2-7): DAGVTQSPTHLIKTRGQQVTLRCSPKSGHDTVSWYQQALGQGPQFIFQYYEEEERQRGNFPDRFSGHQFPNYSSELNVNALLLGDSALYLCASSLGGRAYEQYFGPGTRLTVT.

This clone was seen a handful of times. The CDR3, as DNA: TGTGCCAGCACCGCACCGGGGAACAATGAGCAGTTCTTC. It specifies CASTAPGNNEQFF. The chain couples TRBV5-4 to TRBJ2-1; D may be TRBD2 (5 bases). Germline V gene lookup returns CDR1 SGHNT and CDR2 YYREEE (reference sequence). The CDR3 runs 13 residues. V gave up 6 bases and J gave up 5 bases, with 12 bases separating them. Using reference TRBV5-4 and TRBJ2-1 for the parts outside the CDR3, the full variable domain is ETGVTQSPTHLIKTRGQQVTLRCSSQSGHNTVSWYQQALGQGPQFIFQYYREEENGRGNFPPRFSGLQFPNYSSELNVNALELDDSALYLCASTAPGNNEQFFGPGTRLTVL.

V is TRBV7-2 and J is TRBJ2-1; TRBD2 matches 11 bases. J was trimmed by 5 bases and V by 5 bases; bases with no gene match: 8. The V gene's germline CDR1 is SGHTA and CDR2 FQGNSA. The CDR3 extends over 16 amino acids. The CDR3 protein is CASSREGLAVNNEQFF. CDR3 in DNA: TGTGCCAGCAGCCGTGAGGGACTAGCGGTAAACAATGAGCAGTTCTTC.

The chain uses TRBV5-1 and TRBJ2-1; TRBD1 agrees at 8 bases. V gave up 3 bases and J gave up 7 bases; unmatched junction bases: 12. The germline V gene has CDR1 SGHRS and CDR2 YFSETQ. This CDR3 has 16 residues. This CDR3 is CASSWSTGTGENEQFF. DNA of the CDR3: TGCGCCAGCAGCTGGTCCACCGGGACAGGCGAGAATGAGCAGTTCTTC. The full variable domain, completed using reference TRBV5-1 and TRBJ2-1, is KAGVTQTPRYLIKTRGQQVTLSCSPISGHRSVSWYQQTPGQGLQFLFEYFSETQRNKGNFPGRFSGRQFSNSRSEMNVSTLELGDSALYLCASSWSTGTGENEQFFGPGTRLTVL.

The J gene is TRBJ2-1, the V gene TRBV19; no clear D. With 2 bases removed from V and 8 bases from J, the gap between germline ends came to 13 bases. This CDR3 region has 14 residues. CDR1 is LNHDA, CDR2 SQIVND, per germline (reference sequence). In DNA, the CDR3 is TGTGCCAGTAGTATACTAGGCGGTGGCTATGAGCAGTTCTTC. This sequence encodes CASSILGGGYEQFF.

V gene TRBV12-3 or TRBV12-4 combines with J gene TRBJ1-1, with D possibly TRBD1 on 6 matching bases. The ends were cut back, 6 bases at V and 8 bases at J, with 16 bases in the middle. The CDR3 runs to 13 residues. CDR3 residues: CASSRTVTGEAFF. CDR3 DNA sequence: TGTGCCAGCAGCCGGACAGTCACCGGGGAAGCTTTCTTT.

The chain is built from TRBV5-1 and TRBJ2-1; a weak D match, TRBD1 (6 bases). Germline V CDR1 and CDR2: SGHRS, YFSETQ. With 4 bases removed from V and 5 bases from J, the gap between germline ends came to 10 bases. The CDR3 runs to 13 residues. The CDR3 DNA is TGCGCCAGCAGCCCGGACAGAGACAATGAGCAGTTCTTC. It specifies CASSPDRDNEQFF.

The rearrangement uses TRBV4-2 and TRBJ2-7; the D gene is possibly TRBD2 (6 bases). Germline loops: CDR1 LGHNA, CDR2 YNFKEQ. V dropped 1 base and J dropped 1 base, with 20 bases sitting between them. This CDR3 is built from 18 residues. CDR3 loop: CASSQVGGGSVPSYEQYF. Written as DNA, the CDR3 is TGTGCCAGCAGCCAAGTGGGAGGTGGGAGTGTACCTTCCTACGAGCAGTACTTC.

The genes are TRBV7-2 and TRBJ2-2; maybe TRBD2 (6 bases). CDR1 is SGHTA and CDR2 is FQGNSA in the germline V gene. The CDR3 is made up of 16 amino acids. Trimming removed 5 bases from V and 5 bases from J, with 18 bases in between. The CDR3, as DNA: TGTGCCAGCAGCACCCTAGCGAAAAGAGAGACCGGGGAGCTGTTTTTT. The encoded protein is CASSTLAKRETGELFF.

The rearrangement uses TRBV19 and TRBJ2-1; D may be TRBD2 (5 bases). Trimming removed 8 bases at V and 4 bases at J, with 12 bases between. CDR3 length equals 13 residues. Germline V gene sequence: CDR1 LNHDA, CDR2 SQIVND (reference sequence). CDR3 residues: CASVSERYNEQFF. The CDR3 coding sequence is TGTGCCAGTGTCTCGGAGCGGTACAATGAGCAGTTCTTC. The full variable domain, with the rest looked up from reference TRBV19 and TRBJ2-1, is DGGITQSPKYLFRKEGQNVTLSCEQNLNHDAMYWYRQDPGQGLRLIYYSQIVNDFQKGDIAEGYSVSREKKESFPLTVTSAQKNPTAFYLCASVSERYNEQFFGPGTRLTVL.

This clone was recorded a few times. The J gene is TRBJ2-1, the V gene TRBV10-2; D gene ambiguous. The V end lost 2 bases, the J end lost 10 bases, and 9 bases lay between the germline ends. Germline CDR1 and CDR2: WSHSY and SAAADI. The CDR3 sequence is 12 residues long. In DNA, the CDR3 is TGCGCCAGCAGTGAGGTCCTTTCGGAGCAGTTCTTC. Translated: CASSEVLSEQFF.

V usage is TRBV7-6 and J usage is TRBJ1-3; D is uncertain. Trimming took 2 bases from V and 3 from J, leaving 11 bases between them. CDR3 length: 15 amino acids. CDR1 is SGHVS, CDR2 FNYEAQ, per germline. CDR3 protein: CASSLSQRGGNTIYF. The CDR3 coding sequence is TGTGCCAGCAGCTTATCCCAAAGAGGTGGAAACACCATATATTTT.

The chain links TRBV6-5 to TRBJ2-7; TRBD1 might be the D (5 bases). This CDR3 is 12 amino acids long. Germline V gene sequence: CDR1 MNHEY, CDR2 SVGAGI. Trimming cost V 4 bases and J 5 bases, with 9 bases left between them. CDR3 residues: CASSSGFDEQYF. In nucleotides, the CDR3 is TGTGCCAGCAGTTCAGGGTTCGACGAGCAGTACTTC.

The gene calls are TRBV28 and TRBJ2-3; 7 bases map to TRBD2. The CDR3 totals 14 residues. V shed 2 bases and J 5 bases; nucleotides not matched to a gene: 4. Germline V gene sequence: CDR1 MDHEN, CDR2 SYDVKM. CDR3 region: CASSLGGSQDTQYF. The CDR3 bases are TGTGCCAGCAGTTTAGGCGGGAGTCAAGATACGCAGTATTTT.

The chain has TRBV2 and TRBJ2-5; 7 nucleotides line up with TRBD2. The CDR3 consists of 13 residues. Trimming removed 8 bases from V and 2 bases from J; junction bases left unmatched: 5. CDR1 is SNHLY and CDR2 is FYNNEI in the germline V gene. The CDR3 sequence: CASQGLLQETQYF. The CDR3, as DNA: TGTGCCAGCCAGGGACTACTTCAAGAGACCCAGTACTTC.